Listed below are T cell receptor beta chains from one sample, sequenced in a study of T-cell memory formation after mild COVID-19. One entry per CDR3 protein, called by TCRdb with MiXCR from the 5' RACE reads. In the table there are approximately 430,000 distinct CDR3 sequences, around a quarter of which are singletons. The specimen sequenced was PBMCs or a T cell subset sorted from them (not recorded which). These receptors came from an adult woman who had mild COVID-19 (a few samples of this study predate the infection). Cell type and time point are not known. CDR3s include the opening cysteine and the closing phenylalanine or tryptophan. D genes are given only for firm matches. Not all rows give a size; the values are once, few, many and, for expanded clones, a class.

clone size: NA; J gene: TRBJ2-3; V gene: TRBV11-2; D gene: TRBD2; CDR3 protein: CASSLDLRLAGPRDTQYF; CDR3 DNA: TGTGCCAGCAGCTTAGATCTTCGGCTAGCGGGGCCTCGGGATACGCAGTATTTT
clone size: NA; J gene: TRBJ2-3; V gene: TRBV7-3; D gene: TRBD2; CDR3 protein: CASSSPTSGSLTDTQYF; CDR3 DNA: TGTGCCAGCAGCTCCCCGACTAGCGGGTCTCTCACAGATACGCAGTATTTT
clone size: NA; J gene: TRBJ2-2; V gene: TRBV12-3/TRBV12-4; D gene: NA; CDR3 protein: CASSHDSWGTGELFF; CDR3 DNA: TGTGCCAGCAGCCATGACTCCTGGGGAACCGGGGAGCTGTTTTTT
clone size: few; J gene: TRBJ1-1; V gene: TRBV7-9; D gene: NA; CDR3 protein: CASSFPMGTEAFF; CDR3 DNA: TGTGCCAGCAGCTTCCCGATGGGCACTGAAGCTTTCTTT
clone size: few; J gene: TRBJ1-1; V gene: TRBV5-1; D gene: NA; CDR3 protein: CASSPQAGMNTEAFF; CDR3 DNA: TGCGCCAGCAGCCCCCAAGCAGGAATGAACACTGAAGCTTTCTTT
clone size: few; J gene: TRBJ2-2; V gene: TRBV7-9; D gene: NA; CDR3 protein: CASSQTWGTGNTGELFF; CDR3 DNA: TGTGCCAGCAGCCAGACATGGGGGACTGGGAACACCGGGGAGCTGTTTTTT
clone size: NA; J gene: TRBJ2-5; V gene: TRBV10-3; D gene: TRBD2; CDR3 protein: CAISEFGTSGRREKETQYF; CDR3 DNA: TGTGCCATCAGTGAGTTCGGGACTAGCGGGAGGCGTGAAAAAGAGACCCAGTACTTC
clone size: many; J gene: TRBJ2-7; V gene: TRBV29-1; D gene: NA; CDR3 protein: CSVPGRSSYEQYF; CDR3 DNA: TGCAGCGTTCCGGGACGGAGCTCCTACGAGCAGTACTTC
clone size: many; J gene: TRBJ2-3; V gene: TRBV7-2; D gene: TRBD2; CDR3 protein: CASSLGSSGGGNTQYF; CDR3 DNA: TGTGCCAGCAGCTTAGGATCTAGCGGGGGCGGGAACACGCAGTATTTT
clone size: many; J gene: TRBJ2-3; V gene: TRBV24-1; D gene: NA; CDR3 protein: CATSDSTSTDTQYF; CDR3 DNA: TGTGCCACCAGTGATTCGACTAGCACAGATACGCAGTATTTT
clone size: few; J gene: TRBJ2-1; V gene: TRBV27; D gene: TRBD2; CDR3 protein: CASSFRLAGHNEQFF; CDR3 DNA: TGTGCCAGCAGTTTTAGACTAGCGGGCCACAATGAGCAGTTCTTC
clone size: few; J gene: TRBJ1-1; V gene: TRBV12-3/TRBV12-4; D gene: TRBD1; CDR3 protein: CASPRQGEAFF; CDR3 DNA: TGTGCCAGCCCGAGACAGGGTGAAGCTTTCTTT
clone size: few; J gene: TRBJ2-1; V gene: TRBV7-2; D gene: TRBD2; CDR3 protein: CASSLGLAGRPFF; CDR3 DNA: TGTGCCAGCAGCTTAGGACTAGCGGGTCGTCCGTTCTTC
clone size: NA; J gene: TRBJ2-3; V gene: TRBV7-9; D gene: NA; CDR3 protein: CAPSRASGTDTQYF; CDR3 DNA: TGTGCCCCTTCCAGGGCCTCTGGCACAGATACGCAGTATTTT
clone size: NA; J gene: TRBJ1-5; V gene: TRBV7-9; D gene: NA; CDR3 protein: CARSPGQRQPQHF; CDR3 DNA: TGTGCCCGCAGCCCAGGACAGAGACAGCCCCAGCATTTT
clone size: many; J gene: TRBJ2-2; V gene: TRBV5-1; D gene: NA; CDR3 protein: CASSPSGGEDTGELFF; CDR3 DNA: TGCGCCAGCAGCCCTTCGGGGGGCGAAGACACCGGGGAGCTGTTTTTT
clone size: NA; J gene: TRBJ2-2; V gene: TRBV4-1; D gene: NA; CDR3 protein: CASSQRGTGELFF; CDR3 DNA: TGCGCCAGCAGCCAAAGGGGGACCGGGGAGCTGTTTTTT
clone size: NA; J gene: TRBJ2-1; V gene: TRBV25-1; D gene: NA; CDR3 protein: CASRLGSYNEQFF; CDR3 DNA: TGTGCCAGCAGACTAGGATCTTACAATGAGCAGTTCTTC
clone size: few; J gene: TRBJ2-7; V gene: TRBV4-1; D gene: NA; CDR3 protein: CASSQVHRSYEQYF; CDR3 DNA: TGCGCCAGCAGCCAAGTGCACCGGTCCTACGAGCAGTACTTC
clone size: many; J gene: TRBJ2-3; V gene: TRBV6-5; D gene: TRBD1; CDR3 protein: CASSSGQGADTQYF; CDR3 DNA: TGTGCCAGCAGTTCCGGACAGGGGGCCGATACGCAGTATTTT
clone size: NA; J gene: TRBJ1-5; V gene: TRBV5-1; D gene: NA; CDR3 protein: CASSLEAGGPQHF; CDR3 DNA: TGCGCCAGCAGCTTGGAAGCAGGCGGGCCCCAGCATTTT
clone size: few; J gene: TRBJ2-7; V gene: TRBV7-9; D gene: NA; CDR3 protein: CASSDTSLGYF; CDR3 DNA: TGTGCCAGCAGCGACACTAGTCTCGGGTACTTC
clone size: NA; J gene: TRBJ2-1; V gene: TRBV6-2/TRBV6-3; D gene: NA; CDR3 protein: CASSTGLYNEQFF; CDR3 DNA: TGTGCCAGCAGTACGGGACTGTACAATGAGCAGTTCTTC
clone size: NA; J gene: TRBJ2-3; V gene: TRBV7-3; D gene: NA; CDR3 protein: CASSLKFVREPYTQYF; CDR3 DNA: TGTGCCAGCAGCTTGAAATTTGTCAGAGAGCCGTATACGCAGTATTTT
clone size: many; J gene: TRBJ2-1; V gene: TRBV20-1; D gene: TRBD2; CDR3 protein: CSSRRAGGSNEQFF; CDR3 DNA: TGCAGTTCCAGGAGGGCGGGAGGGAGTAATGAGCAGTTCTTC
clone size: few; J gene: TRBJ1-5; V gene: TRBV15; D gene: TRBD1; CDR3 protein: CATSRAWTGGMLNQPQHF; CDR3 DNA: TGTGCCACCAGCAGAGCCTGGACAGGGGGCATGTTGAATCAGCCCCAGCATTTT
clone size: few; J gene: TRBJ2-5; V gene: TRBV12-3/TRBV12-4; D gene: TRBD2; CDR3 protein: CASSQRIAGGQETQYF; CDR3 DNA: TGTGCCAGCAGTCAACGTATAGCGGGGGGGCAAGAGACCCAGTACTTC
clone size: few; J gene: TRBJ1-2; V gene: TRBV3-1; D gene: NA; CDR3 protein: CASSPGMMNYGYTF; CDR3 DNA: TGTGCCAGCAGCCCTGGAATGATGAACTATGGCTACACCTTC
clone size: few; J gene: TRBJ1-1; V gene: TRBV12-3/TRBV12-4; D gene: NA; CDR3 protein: CASGTGPVAFF; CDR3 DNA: TGTGCCAGCGGTACAGGTCCTGTAGCTTTCTTT
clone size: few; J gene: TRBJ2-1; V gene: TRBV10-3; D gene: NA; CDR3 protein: CAISQTGRSYNEQFF; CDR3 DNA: TGTGCCATCAGTCAGACAGGAAGATCCTACAATGAGCAGTTCTTC
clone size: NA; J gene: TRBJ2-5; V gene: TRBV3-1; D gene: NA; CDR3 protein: CASSQVLQETQYF; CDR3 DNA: TGTGCCAGCAGCCAAGTGTTACAAGAGACCCAGTACTTC
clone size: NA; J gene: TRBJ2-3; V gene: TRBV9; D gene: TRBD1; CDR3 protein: CASSDDRGDTDTQYF; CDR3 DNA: TGTGCCAGCAGCGATGACAGGGGAGACACAGATACGCAGTATTTT
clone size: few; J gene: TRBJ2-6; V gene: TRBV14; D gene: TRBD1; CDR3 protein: CASSPPYQGAFSGANVLTF; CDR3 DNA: TGTGCCAGCAGCCCCCCCTACCAGGGGGCCTTCTCTGGGGCCAACGTCCTGACTTTC
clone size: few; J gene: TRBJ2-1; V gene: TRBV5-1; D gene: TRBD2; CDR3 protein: CASSLEASGGAVLFF; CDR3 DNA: TGCGCCAGCAGCTTGGAGGCTAGCGGGGGGGCCGTACTGTTCTTC